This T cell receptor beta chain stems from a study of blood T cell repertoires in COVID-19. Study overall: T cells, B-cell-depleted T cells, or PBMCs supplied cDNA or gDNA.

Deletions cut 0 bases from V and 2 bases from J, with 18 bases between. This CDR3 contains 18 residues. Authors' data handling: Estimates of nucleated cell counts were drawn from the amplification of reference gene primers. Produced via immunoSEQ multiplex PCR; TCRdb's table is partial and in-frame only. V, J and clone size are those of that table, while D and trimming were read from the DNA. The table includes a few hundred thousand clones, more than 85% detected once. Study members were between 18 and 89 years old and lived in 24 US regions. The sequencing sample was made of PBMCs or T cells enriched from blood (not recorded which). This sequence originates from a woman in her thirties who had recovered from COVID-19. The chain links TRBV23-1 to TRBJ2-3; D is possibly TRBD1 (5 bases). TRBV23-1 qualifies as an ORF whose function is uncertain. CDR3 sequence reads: CASSQSTAPTPTTDTQYF. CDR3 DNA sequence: TGCGCCAGCAGTCAATCGACAGCCCCCACCCCCACCACAGATACGCAGTATTTT.